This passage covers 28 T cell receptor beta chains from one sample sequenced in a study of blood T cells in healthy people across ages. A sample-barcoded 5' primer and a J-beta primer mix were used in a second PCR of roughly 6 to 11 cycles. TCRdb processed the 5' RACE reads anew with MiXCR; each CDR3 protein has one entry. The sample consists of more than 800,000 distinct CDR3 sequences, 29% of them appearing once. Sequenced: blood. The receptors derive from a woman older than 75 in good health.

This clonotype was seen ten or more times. This chain's CDR3 is CASSQVGQERAHGYTF. CDR3 nucleotide sequence: TGTGCCAGCAGCCAAGTGGGGCAGGAACGAGCCCATGGCTACACCTTC. J is TRBJ1-2 and V is TRBV3-1, with TRBD1 as a possible D gene (5 bases). The germline V and J ends were trimmed by 1 base and 6 bases, with 18 bases remaining between them. CDR1 is LGHDT, CDR2 YNNKEL, per germline (reference sequence). CDR3 length: 16 residues.

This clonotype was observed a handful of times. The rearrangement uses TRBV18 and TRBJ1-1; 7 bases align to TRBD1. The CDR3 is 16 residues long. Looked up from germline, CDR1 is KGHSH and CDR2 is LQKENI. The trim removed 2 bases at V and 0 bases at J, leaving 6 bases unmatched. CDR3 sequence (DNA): TGTGCCAGCTCACCAGGACAGGCAAAGATGAACACTGAAGCTTTCTTT. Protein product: CASSPGQAKMNTEAFF.

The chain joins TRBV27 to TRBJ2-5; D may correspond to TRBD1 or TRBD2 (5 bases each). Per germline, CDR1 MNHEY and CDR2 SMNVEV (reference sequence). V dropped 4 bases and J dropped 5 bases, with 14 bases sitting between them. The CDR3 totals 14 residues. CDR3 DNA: TGTGCCAGCAGTTCTCCGGGGCTCTCGGAGACCCAGTACTTC. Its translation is CASSSPGLSETQYF.

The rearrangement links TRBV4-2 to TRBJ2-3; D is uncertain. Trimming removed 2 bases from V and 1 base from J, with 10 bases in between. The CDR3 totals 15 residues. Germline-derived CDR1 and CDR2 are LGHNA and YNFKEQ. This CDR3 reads CASSQSPLGTDTQYF. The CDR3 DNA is TGTGCCAGCAGCCAATCTCCCCTCGGCACAGATACGCAGTATTTT.

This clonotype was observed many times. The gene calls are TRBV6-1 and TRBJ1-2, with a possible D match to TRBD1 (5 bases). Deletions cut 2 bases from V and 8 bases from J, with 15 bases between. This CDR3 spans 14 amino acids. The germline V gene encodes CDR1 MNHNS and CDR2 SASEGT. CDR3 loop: CASSEYTTSGGYTF. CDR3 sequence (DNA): TGTGCCAGCAGTGAATACACAACCTCAGGGGGCTACACCTTC.

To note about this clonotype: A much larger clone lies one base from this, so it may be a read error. CDR3 nucleotides: TGTGCCACCGCGACAGCTGCAAGTGAGCAGTTCTTC. It specifies CATATAASEQFF. The chain couples TRBV10-3 to TRBJ2-1; TRBD1 might be the D (5 bases). This CDR3 comprises 12 residues. V was trimmed by 10 bases and J by 9 bases, leaving 16 bases between them. Germline V gene data show CDR1 as ENHRY and CDR2 as SYGVKD.

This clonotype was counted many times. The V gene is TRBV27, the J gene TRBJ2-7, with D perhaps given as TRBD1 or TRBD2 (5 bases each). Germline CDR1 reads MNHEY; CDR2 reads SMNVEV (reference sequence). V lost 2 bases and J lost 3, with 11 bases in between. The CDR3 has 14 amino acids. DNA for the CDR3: TGTGCCAGCAGTTTAAACGGGGCCTACTACGAGCAGTACTTC. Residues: CASSLNGAYYEQYF.

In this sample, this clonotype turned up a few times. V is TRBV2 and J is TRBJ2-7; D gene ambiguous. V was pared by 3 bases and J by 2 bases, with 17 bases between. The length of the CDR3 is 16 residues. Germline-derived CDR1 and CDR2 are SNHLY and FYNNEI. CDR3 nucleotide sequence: TGTGCCAGCAGTGATGCCCGCCCAGGCAGCACCTACGAGCAGTACTTC. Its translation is CASSDARPGSTYEQYF.

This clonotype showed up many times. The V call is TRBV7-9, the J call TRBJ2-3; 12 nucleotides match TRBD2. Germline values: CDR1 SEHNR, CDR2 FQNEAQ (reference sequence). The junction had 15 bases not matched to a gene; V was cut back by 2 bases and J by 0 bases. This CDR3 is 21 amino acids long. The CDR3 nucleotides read TGTGCCAGCAGCTTACCGGTTACTAGCGGGGGGAAGACTACTAGCACAGATACGCAGTATTTT. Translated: CASSLPVTSGGKTTSTDTQYF.

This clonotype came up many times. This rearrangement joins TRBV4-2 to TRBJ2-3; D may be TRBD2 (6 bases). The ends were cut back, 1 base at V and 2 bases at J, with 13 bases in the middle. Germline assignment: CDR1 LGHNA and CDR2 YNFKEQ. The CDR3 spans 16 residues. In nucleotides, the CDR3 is TGTGCCAGCAGCCAAGTAGCGGCGGGAATCACAGATACGCAGTATTTT. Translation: CASSQVAAGITDTQYF.

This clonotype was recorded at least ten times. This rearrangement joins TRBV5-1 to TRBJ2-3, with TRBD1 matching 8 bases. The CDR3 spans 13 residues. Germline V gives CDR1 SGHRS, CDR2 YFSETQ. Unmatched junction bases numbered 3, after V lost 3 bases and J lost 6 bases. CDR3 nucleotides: TGCGCCAGCAGCTATGGGACAGGCGATACGCAGTATTTT. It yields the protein CASSYGTGDTQYF.

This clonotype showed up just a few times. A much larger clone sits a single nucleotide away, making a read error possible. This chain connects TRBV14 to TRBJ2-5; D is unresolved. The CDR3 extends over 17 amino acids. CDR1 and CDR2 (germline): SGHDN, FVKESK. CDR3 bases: TGTGCCAGCAGCCCCAAAAGTCTCTCGCGGCGACGAGAGTCCCAGTACTTC. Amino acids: CASSPKSLSRRRESQYF.

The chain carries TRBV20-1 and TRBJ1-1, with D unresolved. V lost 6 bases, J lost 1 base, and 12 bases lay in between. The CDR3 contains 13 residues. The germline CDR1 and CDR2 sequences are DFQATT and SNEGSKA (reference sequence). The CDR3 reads CSAPRHANTEAFF. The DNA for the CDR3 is TGCAGTGCACCCAGACACGCGAACACTGAAGCTTTCTTT.

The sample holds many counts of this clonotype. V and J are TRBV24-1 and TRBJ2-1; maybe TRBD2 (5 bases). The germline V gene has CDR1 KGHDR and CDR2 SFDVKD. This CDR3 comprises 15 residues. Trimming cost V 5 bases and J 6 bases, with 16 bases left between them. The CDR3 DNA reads TGTGCCACCAGTGGTTGGACTTCGTCCCCCAATGAGCAGTTCTTC. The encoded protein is CATSGWTSSPNEQFF.

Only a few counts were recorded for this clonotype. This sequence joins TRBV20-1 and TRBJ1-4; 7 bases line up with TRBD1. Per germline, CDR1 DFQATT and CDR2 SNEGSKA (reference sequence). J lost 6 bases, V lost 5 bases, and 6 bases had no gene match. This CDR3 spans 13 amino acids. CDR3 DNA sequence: TGCAGTGCTCAAGGGGGCTCGTATGAAAAACTGTTTTTT. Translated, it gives CSAQGGSYEKLFF.

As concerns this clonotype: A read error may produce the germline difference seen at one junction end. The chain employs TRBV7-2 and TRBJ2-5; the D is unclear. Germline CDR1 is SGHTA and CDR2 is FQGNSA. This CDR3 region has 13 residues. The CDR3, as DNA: TGTGCCAGCAGCTTTGGGATTCAAGAGGCCCAGTACTTC. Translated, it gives CASSFGIQEAQYF.

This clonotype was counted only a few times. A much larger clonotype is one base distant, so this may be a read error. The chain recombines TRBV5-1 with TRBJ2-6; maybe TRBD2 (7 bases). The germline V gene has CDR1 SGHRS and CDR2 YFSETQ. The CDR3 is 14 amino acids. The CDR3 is CASSSVGGANVRTF. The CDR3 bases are TGCGCCAGCAGCTCCGTTGGGGGGGCCAACGTCCGGACTTTC.

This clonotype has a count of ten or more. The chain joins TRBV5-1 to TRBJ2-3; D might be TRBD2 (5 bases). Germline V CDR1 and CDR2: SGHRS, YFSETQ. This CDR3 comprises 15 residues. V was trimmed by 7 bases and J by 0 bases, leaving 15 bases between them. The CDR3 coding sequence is TGCGCCAGCCGCCCTGGGAGTACTAGCACAGATACGCAGTATTTT. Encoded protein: CASRPGSTSTDTQYF.

This CDR3 reads CASSQDLVSRYGYTF. Written as DNA, the CDR3 is TGCGCCAGCAGCCAAGATCTTGTCAGTCGCTATGGCTACACCTTC. The chain joins TRBV4-3 to TRBJ1-2; D unclear. This CDR3 has 15 amino acids. CDR1 is LGHNA and CDR2 is YSLEER in the germline V gene. The germline V and J ends were trimmed by 0 bases and 4 bases, with 12 bases remaining between them.

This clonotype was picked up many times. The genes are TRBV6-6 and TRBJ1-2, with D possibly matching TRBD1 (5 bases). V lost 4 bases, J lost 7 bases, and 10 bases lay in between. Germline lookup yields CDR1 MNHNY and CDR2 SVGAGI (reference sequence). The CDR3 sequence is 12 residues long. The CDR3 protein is CASSLQGPGYTF. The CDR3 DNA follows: TGTGCCAGCAGTTTGCAGGGCCCTGGCTACACCTTC.

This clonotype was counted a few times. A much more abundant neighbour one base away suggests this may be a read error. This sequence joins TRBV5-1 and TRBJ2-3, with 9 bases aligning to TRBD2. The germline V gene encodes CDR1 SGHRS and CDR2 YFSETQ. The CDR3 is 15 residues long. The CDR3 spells CASRGSSGATDAQYF. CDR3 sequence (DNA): TGCGCCAGCAGGGGCTCTAGCGGGGCCACAGATGCGCAGTATTTT. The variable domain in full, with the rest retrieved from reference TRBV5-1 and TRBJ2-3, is KAGVTQTPRYLIKTRGQQVTLSCSPISGHRSVSWYQQTPGQGLQFLFEYFSETQRNKGNFPGRFSGRQFSNSRSEMNVSTLELGDSALYLCASRGSSGATDAQYFGPGTRLTVL.

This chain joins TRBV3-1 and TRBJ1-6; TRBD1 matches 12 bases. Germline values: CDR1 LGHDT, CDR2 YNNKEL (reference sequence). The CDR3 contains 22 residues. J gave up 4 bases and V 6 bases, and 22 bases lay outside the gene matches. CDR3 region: CASREGQGAVGGFDGYNSPLHF. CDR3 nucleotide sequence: TGTGCCAGCAGAGAGGGACAGGGGGCAGTGGGGGGCTTCGACGGATATAATTCACCCCTCCACTTT.

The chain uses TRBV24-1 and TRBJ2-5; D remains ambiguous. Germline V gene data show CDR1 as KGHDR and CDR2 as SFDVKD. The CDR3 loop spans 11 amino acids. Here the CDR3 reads CITTQEETQYF. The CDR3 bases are TGTATCACCACACAAGAAGAGACCCAGTACTTC.

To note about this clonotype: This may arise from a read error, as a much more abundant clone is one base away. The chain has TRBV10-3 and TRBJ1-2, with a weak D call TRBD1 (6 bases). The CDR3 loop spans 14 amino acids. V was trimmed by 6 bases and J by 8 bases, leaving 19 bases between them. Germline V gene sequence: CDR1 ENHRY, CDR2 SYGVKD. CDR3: CAIRDGPGAVGYTF. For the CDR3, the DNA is TGTGCCATCAGGGATGGGCCGGGGGCAGTAGGCTACACCTTC.

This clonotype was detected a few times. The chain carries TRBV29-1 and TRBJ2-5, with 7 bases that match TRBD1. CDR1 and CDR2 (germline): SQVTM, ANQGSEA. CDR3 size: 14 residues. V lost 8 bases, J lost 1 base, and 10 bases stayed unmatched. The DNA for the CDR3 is TGCAGCACTTTACCGGGACAGTCCCAAGAGACCCAGTACTTC. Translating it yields CSTLPGQSQETQYF.

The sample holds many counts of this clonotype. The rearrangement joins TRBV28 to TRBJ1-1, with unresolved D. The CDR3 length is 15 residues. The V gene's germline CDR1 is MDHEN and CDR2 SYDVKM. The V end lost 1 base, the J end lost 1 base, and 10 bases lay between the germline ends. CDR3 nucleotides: TGTGCCAGCAGTTTATCGGGTCGGCGGAACACTGAAGCTTTCTTT. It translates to CASSLSGRRNTEAFF.

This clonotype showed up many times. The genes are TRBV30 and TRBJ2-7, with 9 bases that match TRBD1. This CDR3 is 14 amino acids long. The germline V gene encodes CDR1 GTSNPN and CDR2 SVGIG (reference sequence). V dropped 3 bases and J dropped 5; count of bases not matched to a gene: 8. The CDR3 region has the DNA TGTGCCTGGAGCGCCGGGACAGGGAGTAACGAGCAGTACTTC. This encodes CAWSAGTGSNEQYF.

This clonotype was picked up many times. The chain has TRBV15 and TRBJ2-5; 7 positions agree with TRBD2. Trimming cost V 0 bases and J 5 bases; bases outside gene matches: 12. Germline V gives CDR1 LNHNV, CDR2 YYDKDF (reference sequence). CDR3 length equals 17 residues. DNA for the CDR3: TGTGCCACCAGCAGAGATAGAGCCGGGGGGTTTAAGGAGACCCAGTACTTC. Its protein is CATSRDRAGGFKETQYF.